The clone carrying this TCR beta chain was observed many times. What it binds is not known. TCRdb recomputed calls from the 5' RACE reads with MiXCR, one row per CDR3 protein. The sample shows about 340,000 distinct CDR3 sequences, 3% to 4.5% of them seen only once. The data derive from a study of T cells after yellow fever vaccination. Study-wide results and limits: Any FACS-sorted repertoire could hold abundant clonotypes that contaminate it from the bulk population. Reappearance after the booster was seen for most primary-vaccination clones, at 96% CD4 and 70% to 90% CD8.

The CDR3 loop spans 14 amino acids. V was cut by 3 bases and J by 5 bases, with 13 bases left in between. The V gene's germline CDR1 is SGHRS and CDR2 YFSETQ. This TCR was recovered from a man between 18 and 29 years old who received the YFV17D yellow fever vaccine. The chain joins TRBV5-1 to TRBJ2-3; possibly TRBD1 or TRBD2 for D (5 bases each). The sample consisted of PBMCs, taken 5 days after the yellow fever booster vaccination. DNA for the CDR3: TGCGCCAGCAGCTCCAGCAGGGCGGGAGATACGCAGTATTTT. Protein sequence: CASSSSRAGDTQYF.